Described below is a single TCR beta chain sequence and its context. The antigen remains undetermined. The CDR3 totals 11 residues. From germline, CDR1 is SQVTM and CDR2 ANQGSEA. The data are from a study of CXCR3-negative and CXCR3-positive naive CD8 T cells. Study results and limitations: Memory CD8+ cells showed much lower diversity, while both naive subsets displayed comparably high diversity. In naive cells, CXCR3-negative and CXCR3-positive subsets had similar TRBV-TRBJ usage; memory cells differed. PBMCs showed partially decreased CXCR3 expression after cryopreservation, and most assays used fresh PBMCs. CXCR3-negative naive cells had less hydrophobic TRB CDR3s than did CXCR3-positive naive cells.

With UMI labels, 5' RACE was used to prepare the TRB cDNA libraries. No DNA is given; TCRdb re-called the 5' RACE reads and lists each CDR3 protein once. The sample has 75,000 to 100,000 distinct CDR3 sequences. This chain connects TRBV29-1 to TRBJ1-5. The sequence was collected from a human donor in good health. Some clones in this sample may be carry-over from other donors' samples. Sequenced: naive CXCR3- CD8+ T cells from blood. Documented subset: CD45RO-CCR7+CD27+CD95- naive CD8+ T cells lacking CXCR3 (TNR3-). CDR3 amino acids: CSVEDYGIQHF.